What follows describes a single TCR beta chain. What it binds is not known. Measured with immunoSEQ multiplex PCR; TCRdb has only the in-frame clones, and not every one. The table has almost 85,000 clones, about nine tenths seen once; the top ten hold 22%. The data were obtained in a study of PD-1 blockade in classical Hodgkin lymphoma. Each and every patient relapsed after autologous stem cell transplantation, and patients got differing brentuximab vedotin exposure. Germline V gene data show CDR1 as MNHEY and CDR2 as SVGAGI. The CDR3 spans 11 residues. The ends were cut back, 8 bases at V and 5 bases at J, with 7 bases in the middle. Regarding the study as a whole: The CD4+ diversity rise by C4D1 was clearest in complete responders. Diminished baseline TCR diversity has been reported in newly diagnosed patients relative to healthy donors. The baseline diversity of complete responders showed similarity to that of newly diagnosed patients.

The genes are TRBV6-5 and TRBJ2-1, with D uncertain. The receptor comes from a human donor with classical Hodgkin lymphoma. Source: peripheral blood mononuclear cells (PBMCs), taken at baseline. The CDR3 region is CASGIDNEQFF. CDR3 sequence (DNA): TGTGCCAGCGGGATTGACAATGAGCAGTTCTTC.